This TCR beta chain was identified during a study of response to subunit inactivated influenza vaccine. Per germline, CDR1 KGHDR and CDR2 SFDVKD. With V trimmed by 9 bases and J by 6 bases, 11 bases remained unmatched. The CDR3 is 15 residues long. TCRdb called the RT-PCR reads again in MiXCR, with one record for every CDR3 protein. The profile shows about 800,000 distinct CDR3 sequences, about 20% of them singletons. This clonotype showed up many times. The chain employs TRBV24-1 and TRBJ2-1, with 9 nucleotides matching TRBD1. The sequence was collected from a man aged 45 to 65 who received an inactivated influenza vaccine. The sequences come from PBMCs from blood, collected roughly 5 days after vaccination. CDR3 DNA sequence: TGTGCCACCGCCCCCGGGACAGGGCCCGGCAATGAGCAGTTCTTC. Translating it yields CATAPGTGPGNEQFF.